This record looks at one TCR beta chain sequence and its context. Authors' analysis steps: Reference gene primer amplification yielded estimated nucleated cell counts. TCRdb keeps only in-frame clones here, not all; method: immunoSEQ multiplex PCR. V and J calls plus clone size are reproduced from that table; the DNA served to infer D and trimming. Here the sample spans 490,000 or so clones, around 87% being singletons. The CDR3 has 14 residues. Germline CDR1 is SGHRS and CDR2 is YFSETQ. The ends were cut back, 2 bases at V and 5 bases at J, with 13 bases in the middle. The data stem from a study of blood T cell repertoires in COVID-19.

This sequence joins TRBV5-1 and TRBJ2-5; D is uncertain. The sample comprised PBMCs or T cells enriched from blood (not recorded which). This clonotype originated in a woman in her thirties or forties who had recovered from COVID-19. CDR3 residues: CASSFSGRKETQYF. The CDR3 nucleotides read TGCGCCAGCAGCTTCTCGGGTCGAAAGGAGACCCAGTACTTC.